The rows below give T cell receptor beta chains drawn from one sample of a study of sequential checkpoint blockade in melanoma. Repertoires were generated with immunoSEQ multiplex PCR, while TCRdb's copy carries only in-frame clones and drops some. This sample yields about 510 clones, of which around 17% are seen a single time; 15% to 20% belongs to the top ten. This sample comprised tumor tissue (inferred from file names), obtained from a patient given nivolumab and ipilimumab in sequence. The receptor set was obtained from a human donor with melanoma. Both conserved end residues are part of each CDR3. Each record gives: CDR3 DNA, CDR3 protein, clone size, V gene, D gene, CDR3 length, J gene. The D gene is left open where the match is weak. Clone size is given for some rows only: seen once, a few or many times, or a class if the clone is expanded.

TGTGCCAGTAGTCAAAATAGCGGATACAATGAGCAGTTCTTC | CASSQNSGYNEQFF | - | TRBV19 | - | 14 | TRBJ2-1
TGTGCCAGCAGTTGGGTCGGGACGGGACACCTCACAGATACGCAGTATTTT | CASSWVGTGHLTDTQYF | - | TRBV9 | - | 17 | TRBJ2-3
TGTGCCAGCAGTGGGACTAGCGGCTCTGGGGCCAACGTCCTGACTTTC | CASSGTSGSGANVLTF | - | TRBV6-8 | TRBD2 | 16 | TRBJ2-6
TGTGCCAGCAGTTACTCAGGAAGGGCCTTAGGTTCACCCCTCCACTTT | CASSYSGRALGSPLHF | - | TRBV6-8 | - | 16 | TRBJ1-6
TGTGCCAGCTCACCTAAGTCATGGTCTCCCGAGGGCATCGGGGAGCTGTTTTTT | CASSPKSWSPEGIGELFF | - | TRBV18 | - | 18 | TRBJ2-2
TGTGCCAGCGAAACCTCCATTTCGGGACTGAACAATGAGCAGTTCTTC | CASETSISGLNNEQFF | medium-sized | TRBV11-3 | - | 16 | TRBJ2-1
TGTGCCAGCAGTTTGGTTTCCGCTCGGGATGAAAAACTGTTTTTT | CASSLVSARDEKLFF | few | TRBV28 | - | 15 | TRBJ1-4
TGTGCCAGCAGCCCAGGAATAGCGGGAGGGCGCTACAATGAGCAGTTCTTC | CASSPGIAGGRYNEQFF | medium-sized | TRBV11-3 | TRBD2 | 17 | TRBJ2-1